The sequence of this T cell receptor (beta chain) was determined in a study of OX40 agonist ivuxolimab in advanced cancers. Overall study context: Treatment of patients was with ivuxolimab, an agonistic anti-OX40 (CD134) antibody.

The V gene's germline CDR1 is GTSNPN and CDR2 SVGIG (reference sequence). The CDR3 runs to 15 residues. V lost 6 bases to trimming and J lost 0 bases, with 17 bases between them. Here immunoSEQ multiplex PCR was the method, and the copy in TCRdb shows in-frame clones only, minus some. The data show about 79,000 clones, 88% seen once. V gene TRBV30 combines with J gene TRBJ1-1; possibly TRBD1 for D (5 bases). The specimen comprised CD4+ or CD8+ T cells sorted from blood, sampled in a trial of the OX40 agonist ivuxolimab. The receptor's source is an adult with an advanced solid tumor such as melanoma, head and neck, liver or kidney cancer. The CDR3 coding sequence is TGTGCCTGTTCTAAAATGGGACCGCTGAACACTGAAGCTTTCTTT. Amino acid sequence: CACSKMGPLNTEAFF.